This is a list of T cell receptor beta chains from one sample in a study of T cell responses to AZD1222 COVID-19 vaccine. Sequenced by immunoSEQ multiplex PCR; TCRdb stores in-frame clones only, minus some. The sample consists of 150,000 or so clones, 93% of them appearing once. The sample was peripheral blood, taken on day 0 of MenACWY control vaccination. All receptors derive from an adult in good health. Each CDR3 is given with its conserved first and last residue. D genes are given only for firm matches. Clone size is stated in some rows and not others, as once, few, many or a class when expanded.

J gene: TRBJ1-5; V gene: TRBV24-1; clone size: NA; D gene: NA; CDR3 protein: CATSEPSGSQPQHF; CDR3 DNA: TGTGCCACCAGTGAACCATCAGGATCCCAGCCCCAGCATTTT
J gene: TRBJ1-1; V gene: TRBV6-1; clone size: NA; D gene: NA; CDR3 protein: CASSEPGHLNEAFF; CDR3 DNA: TGTGCCAGCAGTGAGCCAGGCCACCTAAATGAAGCTTTCTTT
J gene: TRBJ2-7; V gene: TRBV14; clone size: NA; D gene: NA; CDR3 protein: CASSQLGGYEQYF; CDR3 DNA: TGTGCCAGCAGCCAATTAGGTGGTTACGAGCAGTACTTC
J gene: TRBJ1-6; V gene: TRBV5-8; clone size: NA; D gene: TRBD1; CDR3 protein: CASSLGTGRRPLHF; CDR3 DNA: TGTGCCAGCAGCTTAGGGACAGGGAGAAGACCCCTCCACTTT
J gene: TRBJ1-2; V gene: TRBV5-1; clone size: once; D gene: TRBD1; CDR3 protein: CASSTRDRGAGYTF; CDR3 DNA: TGCGCCAGCAGCACCCGGGACAGGGGTGCGGGCTACACCTTC
J gene: TRBJ1-1; V gene: TRBV12-3/TRBV12-4; clone size: NA; D gene: NA; CDR3 protein: CASSLTQNTEAFF; CDR3 DNA: TGTGCCAGCAGTTTAACACAGAACACTGAAGCTTTCTTT
J gene: TRBJ1-2; V gene: TRBV10-3; clone size: NA; D gene: TRBD1; CDR3 protein: CAISGTGEGYTF; CDR3 DNA: TGTGCCATCAGTGGGACAGGGGAAGGCTACACCTTC
J gene: TRBJ1-2; V gene: TRBV4-1; clone size: NA; D gene: NA; CDR3 protein: CASSHRTGPAYGYTF; CDR3 DNA: TGCGCCAGCAGCCACCGCACCGGGCCCGCTTATGGCTACACCTTC
J gene: TRBJ1-1; V gene: TRBV12-3/TRBV12-4; clone size: NA; D gene: NA; CDR3 protein: CASSLLPHMPFF; CDR3 DNA: TGTGCCAGCAGTTTATTGCCCCATATGCCTTTCTTT
J gene: TRBJ2-3; V gene: TRBV7-8; clone size: NA; D gene: TRBD2; CDR3 protein: CASRTSGRGALTDTQYF; CDR3 DNA: TGTGCCAGCAGAACCAGCGGGAGGGGGGCCCTCACAGATACGCAGTATTTT
J gene: TRBJ1-2; V gene: TRBV5-6; clone size: few; D gene: TRBD1; CDR3 protein: CASSLERQGGAGVYGYTF; CDR3 DNA: TGTGCCAGCAGCTTGGAGAGGCAAGGGGGCGCAGGGGTCTATGGCTACACCTTC
J gene: TRBJ1-2; V gene: TRBV5-4; clone size: NA; D gene: TRBD1; CDR3 protein: CASSSTDRGQGYTF; CDR3 DNA: TGTGCCAGCAGCTCGACGGACAGGGGGCAAGGCTACACCTTC
J gene: TRBJ1-1; V gene: TRBV2; clone size: NA; D gene: NA; CDR3 protein: CASSEWAATEAFF; CDR3 DNA: TGTGCCAGCAGTGAATGGGCGGCCACTGAAGCTTTCTTT
J gene: TRBJ2-2; V gene: TRBV19; clone size: once; D gene: NA; CDR3 protein: CASRAGGGPGELFF; CDR3 DNA: TGTGCCAGTCGAGCAGGGGGGGGCCCCGGGGAGCTGTTTTTT
J gene: TRBJ2-7; V gene: TRBV6-5; clone size: NA; D gene: TRBD2; CDR3 protein: CASSYRLAEAYEQYF; CDR3 DNA: TGTGCCAGCAGTTACCGACTAGCCGAAGCCTACGAGCAGTACTTC
J gene: TRBJ2-3; V gene: TRBV6-5; clone size: few; D gene: TRBD2; CDR3 protein: CASTPGGGADTQYF; CDR3 DNA: TGTGCCAGCACCCCGGGGGGGGGCGCAGATACGCAGTATTTT
J gene: TRBJ1-2; V gene: TRBV6-2/TRBV6-3; clone size: NA; D gene: NA; CDR3 protein: CASSAGVFYGYTF; CDR3 DNA: TGTGCCAGCAGCGCAGGGGTTTTCTATGGCTACACCTTC
J gene: TRBJ2-7; V gene: TRBV7-2; clone size: NA; D gene: NA; CDR3 protein: CASSLAGRAHEQYF; CDR3 DNA: TGTGCCAGCAGCTTAGCGGGGAGAGCCCACGAGCAGTACTTC
J gene: TRBJ1-2; V gene: TRBV27; clone size: NA; D gene: TRBD1; CDR3 protein: CASSSFGTGNYGYTF; CDR3 DNA: TGTGCCAGCAGTTCCTTTGGGACAGGAAACTATGGCTACACCTTC
J gene: TRBJ2-7; V gene: TRBV9; clone size: NA; D gene: NA; CDR3 protein: CASSVQGGSYEQYF; CDR3 DNA: TGTGCCAGCAGCGTACAGGGGGGCTCCTACGAGCAGTACTTC
J gene: TRBJ2-2; V gene: TRBV7-3; clone size: NA; D gene: TRBD2; CDR3 protein: CASSLIGGSTGELFF; CDR3 DNA: TGTGCCAGCAGCTTAATAGGCGGGAGCACCGGGGAGCTGTTTTTT
J gene: TRBJ2-2; V gene: TRBV24-1; clone size: NA; D gene: NA; CDR3 protein: CATSKDEPELFF; CDR3 DNA: TGTGCCACCAGTAAGGACGAGCCGGAGCTGTTTTTT
J gene: TRBJ2-3; V gene: TRBV6-5; clone size: NA; D gene: TRBD2; CDR3 protein: CASSSLAVRTDTQYF; CDR3 DNA: TGTGCCAGCAGCTCACTAGCGGTCCGCACAGATACGCAGTATTTT
J gene: TRBJ2-2; V gene: TRBV5-1; clone size: NA; D gene: TRBD2; CDR3 protein: CASSLAVAGGYTGELFF; CDR3 DNA: TGCGCCAGCAGCTTGGCCGTAGCGGGAGGATACACCGGGGAGCTGTTTTTT
J gene: TRBJ1-1; V gene: TRBV2; clone size: NA; D gene: NA; CDR3 protein: CASKGLRDTEAFF; CDR3 DNA: TGTGCCAGCAAAGGGTTACGGGACACTGAAGCTTTCTTT
J gene: TRBJ2-3; V gene: TRBV6-5; clone size: NA; D gene: TRBD1; CDR3 protein: CASEFGQAADTQYF; CDR3 DNA: TGTGCCAGCGAATTCGGACAGGCCGCAGATACGCAGTATTTT
J gene: TRBJ1-1; V gene: TRBV27; clone size: once; D gene: NA; CDR3 protein: CASSLARGTEAFF; CDR3 DNA: TGTGCCAGCAGTTTAGCTCGGGGGACTGAAGCTTTCTTT
J gene: TRBJ2-3; V gene: TRBV4-2; clone size: NA; D gene: NA; CDR3 protein: CASSQEGRGTQYF; CDR3 DNA: TGTGCCAGCAGCCAAGAGGGAAGGGGGACGCAGTATTTT
J gene: TRBJ2-1; V gene: TRBV6-5; clone size: once; D gene: NA; CDR3 protein: CASSYTWGAYNEQFF; CDR3 DNA: TGTGCCAGCAGTTACACCTGGGGCGCCTACAATGAGCAGTTCTTC
J gene: TRBJ1-1; V gene: TRBV28; clone size: NA; D gene: NA; CDR3 protein: CASRVELSNTEAFF; CDR3 DNA: TGTGCCAGCAGGGTTGAGCTGTCGAACACTGAAGCTTTCTTT
J gene: TRBJ1-1; V gene: TRBV9; clone size: NA; D gene: NA; CDR3 protein: CASSGQGSAEAFF; CDR3 DNA: TGTGCCAGCAGCGGCCAGGGTTCCGCTGAAGCTTTCTTT
J gene: TRBJ1-6; V gene: TRBV4-2; clone size: NA; D gene: NA; CDR3 protein: CASSQGGWGDMPLHF; CDR3 DNA: TGTGCCAGCAGCCAAGGGGGGTGGGGGGATATGCCCCTCCACTTT
J gene: TRBJ1-2; V gene: TRBV24-1; clone size: once; D gene: NA; CDR3 protein: CATSDSYGYTF; CDR3 DNA: TGTGCCACCAGTGATAGCTATGGCTACACCTTC
J gene: TRBJ2-1; V gene: TRBV14; clone size: NA; D gene: NA; CDR3 protein: CASSQFSQTRDFDEQFF; CDR3 DNA: TGTGCCAGCAGCCAATTCTCGCAGACTAGGGATTTCGATGAGCAGTTCTTC
J gene: TRBJ2-1; V gene: TRBV6-5; clone size: NA; D gene: TRBD2; CDR3 protein: CASSPLAGGHNEQFF; CDR3 DNA: TGTGCCAGCAGTCCACTAGCGGGGGGTCACAATGAGCAGTTCTTC
J gene: TRBJ1-1; V gene: TRBV20-1; clone size: NA; D gene: NA; CDR3 protein: CSASFGNTEAFF; CDR3 DNA: TGCAGTGCTAGTTTTGGCAACACTGAAGCTTTCTTT
J gene: TRBJ1-1; V gene: TRBV11-2; clone size: NA; D gene: NA; CDR3 protein: CASSSSLGGYTEAFF; CDR3 DNA: TGTGCCAGCAGCTCTTCCTTAGGAGGGTACACTGAAGCTTTCTTT
J gene: TRBJ2-7; V gene: TRBV13; clone size: NA; D gene: NA; CDR3 protein: CASSWGPLLYEQYF; CDR3 DNA: TGTGCCAGCAGCTGGGGCCCCCTCCTCTACGAGCAGTACTTC
J gene: TRBJ2-7; V gene: TRBV20-1; clone size: NA; D gene: NA; CDR3 protein: CSASGDPYEQYF; CDR3 DNA: TGCAGTGCTAGTGGGGATCCCTACGAGCAGTACTTC
J gene: TRBJ1-6; V gene: TRBV27; clone size: NA; D gene: TRBD1; CDR3 protein: CASSTRGLDSPLHF; CDR3 DNA: TGTGCCAGCAGTACCAGGGGGTTGGATTCACCCCTCCACTTT
J gene: TRBJ2-5; V gene: TRBV24-1; clone size: NA; D gene: TRBD1; CDR3 protein: CATSDRRQGVWETQYF; CDR3 DNA: TGTGCCACCAGTGACCGGAGACAGGGAGTTTGGGAGACCCAGTACTTC
J gene: TRBJ2-1; V gene: TRBV5-1; clone size: NA; D gene: NA; CDR3 protein: CASSLLGGFEQFF; CDR3 DNA: TGCGCCAGCAGCCTTCTCGGCGGTTTTGAGCAGTTCTTC
J gene: TRBJ1-5; V gene: TRBV19; clone size: NA; D gene: NA; CDR3 protein: CASSFGNQPQHF; CDR3 DNA: TGTGCCAGTAGTTTTGGCAATCAGCCCCAGCATTTT
J gene: TRBJ1-1; V gene: TRBV19; clone size: NA; D gene: NA; CDR3 protein: CASSIFWGTEAFF; CDR3 DNA: TGTGCCAGTAGTATCTTTTGGGGCACTGAAGCTTTCTTT
J gene: TRBJ2-7; V gene: TRBV6-5; clone size: NA; D gene: TRBD1; CDR3 protein: CASSTGTGTRTPYF; CDR3 DNA: TGTGCCAGCAGTACCGGGACAGGTACTAGAACGCCGTACTTC
J gene: TRBJ1-3; V gene: TRBV9; clone size: NA; D gene: NA; CDR3 protein: CASSRGGGGSGNTIYF; CDR3 DNA: TGTGCCAGCAGCAGAGGGGGTGGAGGCTCTGGAAACACCATATATTTT
J gene: TRBJ1-3; V gene: TRBV10-3; clone size: NA; D gene: TRBD1; CDR3 protein: CAISPGTGRASGNTIYF; CDR3 DNA: TGTGCCATCAGCCCCGGGACAGGGCGCGCCTCTGGAAACACCATATATTTT
J gene: TRBJ1-1; V gene: TRBV14; clone size: NA; D gene: TRBD1; CDR3 protein: CASSLRTGANTEAFF; CDR3 DNA: TGTGCCAGCAGCCTACGGACAGGGGCAAACACTGAAGCTTTCTTT
J gene: TRBJ2-7; V gene: TRBV13; clone size: NA; D gene: TRBD2; CDR3 protein: CASSLPGLASYEQYF; CDR3 DNA: TGTGCCAGCAGCTTGCCGGGACTAGCGAGTTACGAGCAGTACTTC
J gene: TRBJ2-1; V gene: TRBV14; clone size: once; D gene: NA; CDR3 protein: CASSQDFRSNEQFF; CDR3 DNA: TGTGCCAGCAGCCAAGATTTTAGGTCCAATGAGCAGTTCTTC
J gene: TRBJ1-5; V gene: TRBV4-1; clone size: NA; D gene: NA; CDR3 protein: CASSQPHAGVGQPQHF; CDR3 DNA: TGCGCCAGCAGCCAACCCCACGCCGGGGTAGGTCAGCCCCAGCATTTT
J gene: TRBJ1-3; V gene: TRBV6-5; clone size: NA; D gene: NA; CDR3 protein: CASSYRGGSGNTIYF; CDR3 DNA: TGTGCCAGCAGTTACAGGGGGGGCTCTGGAAACACCATATATTTT
J gene: TRBJ2-1; V gene: TRBV5-1; clone size: NA; D gene: NA; CDR3 protein: CASSPYGYEQFF; CDR3 DNA: TGCGCCAGCAGCCCGTATGGCTATGAGCAGTTCTTC
J gene: TRBJ1-2; V gene: TRBV10-2; clone size: NA; D gene: NA; CDR3 protein: CASSEVVGTYYGYTF; CDR3 DNA: TGCGCCAGCAGTGAAGTCGTCGGAACCTACTATGGCTACACCTTC
J gene: TRBJ1-1; V gene: TRBV4-1; clone size: few; D gene: NA; CDR3 protein: CASSQAQINTEAFF; CDR3 DNA: TGCGCCAGCAGCCAAGCTCAAATAAACACTGAAGCTTTCTTT
J gene: TRBJ1-2; V gene: TRBV6-2/TRBV6-3; clone size: NA; D gene: NA; CDR3 protein: CASSNRVDMGYTF; CDR3 DNA: TGTGCCAGCAGCAACAGGGTCGACATGGGCTACACCTTC
J gene: TRBJ2-3; V gene: TRBV29-1; clone size: NA; D gene: TRBD1; CDR3 protein: CSARTGGDTQYF; CDR3 DNA: TGCAGCGCAAGGACAGGCGGAGATACGCAGTATTTT
J gene: TRBJ1-6; V gene: TRBV2; clone size: NA; D gene: NA; CDR3 protein: CASRPNRINSPLHF; CDR3 DNA: TGTGCCAGCAGACCCAACAGGATTAATTCACCCCTCCACTTT
J gene: TRBJ1-2; V gene: TRBV6-2/TRBV6-3; clone size: NA; D gene: NA; CDR3 protein: CASSTPGGGYTF; CDR3 DNA: TGTGCCAGCAGTACCCCCGGAGGGGGCTACACCTTC
J gene: TRBJ1-1; V gene: TRBV19; clone size: once; D gene: NA; CDR3 protein: CASSIPRHDYTEAFF; CDR3 DNA: TGTGCCAGTAGTATCCCCCGGCACGACTACACTGAAGCTTTCTTT